One sample yielded the 18 T cell receptor beta chains listed below, sequenced in a study of spatial heterogeneity in lung cancer. Time point defined: sample taken at primary tumor resection. Which antigens these TCRs recognize remains unknown. Study-wide points: Tracking of tumor mutation counts was seen in expanded intratumoral alpha and beta TCR counts.

TCRdb itself ran the 5' RACE reads through MiXCR, one entry per CDR3 protein. The repertoire has several thousand distinct CDR3 sequences, approximately 12% of them found once; the top ten carry 22%. Sequenced material: lung tumor tissue, taken at surgery. Receptors were obtained from a male donor with early-stage non-small cell lung cancer.

This clonotype was seen ten or more times. V and J are TRBV9 and TRBJ2-1; 10 nucleotides match TRBD1. CDR1 SGDLS and CDR2 YYNGEE come from the germline V gene. J was trimmed by 4 bases and V by 3 bases; bases with no gene match: 13. The CDR3 is 18 amino acids. The CDR3 reads CASSARDRGREMYNEQFF. CDR3 sequence (DNA): TGTGCCAGCAGCGCCCGGGACAGGGGACGGGAAATGTACAATGAGCAGTTCTTC. Based on the CDR3 plus reference TRBV9 and TRBJ2-1, the full variable domain is DSGVTQTPKHLITATGQRVTLRCSPRSGDLSVYWYQQSLDQGLQFLIQYYNGEERAKGNILERFSAQQFPDLHSELNLSSLELGDSALYFCASSARDRGREMYNEQFFGPGTRLTVL.

This clonotype was counted only a few times. This chain links TRBV6-6 with TRBJ2-3; tentative D call: TRBD1 (6 bases). This CDR3 contains 18 residues. Germline V CDR1 and CDR2: MNHNY, SVGAGI (reference sequence). V was cut by 2 bases and J by 6 bases, with 24 bases left in between. The CDR3 sequence is CASSYPGKGDFEGDTQYF. CDR3 DNA sequence: TGTGCCAGCAGTTACCCGGGGAAGGGGGATTTCGAAGGGGATACGCAGTATTTT.

This clonotype was seen more than once but under ten times. CDR3 residues: CASSLQRDFYEQYF. CDR3 nucleotide sequence: TGTGCCAGCAGTCTCCAAAGGGACTTTTACGAGCAGTACTTC. The J gene is TRBJ2-7, the V gene TRBV6-1, with a tentative D call TRBD2 (6 bases). The length of the CDR3 is 14 residues. Germline loops: CDR1 MNHNS, CDR2 SASEGT. Trimming pared 5 bases from V and 4 bases from J, leaving 15 bases between.

This clonotype is medium-sized by share. The rearrangement uses TRBV23-1 and TRBJ2-2; D is unclear. TRBV23-1 is an open reading frame whose function is uncertain. The CDR3 has 12 amino acids. V gave up 0 bases and J gave up 7 bases, with 3 bases separating them. Here the CDR3 reads CASSQSGGELFF. DNA of the CDR3: TGCGCCAGCAGTCAATCTGGCGGGGAGCTGTTTTTT.

This clonotype was counted ten times or more. The CDR3, as DNA: TGCAGCGTTGATGGGATCGGACAGGGCAACGAGCAGTACTTC. Its translation: CSVDGIGQGNEQYF. The chain is built from TRBV29-1 and TRBJ2-7, with 8 bases lining up with TRBD1. V gave up 3 bases and J gave up 5 bases; unmatched junction bases: 9. From germline, CDR1 is SQVTM and CDR2 ANQGSEA. The length of the CDR3 is 14 residues.

This clonotype is medium-sized within its sample. V gene TRBV20-1 combines with J gene TRBJ2-3; 8 positions agree with TRBD2. CDR3 length equals 15 residues. The germline gives CDR1 DFQATT, CDR2 SNEGSKA (reference sequence). V gave up 7 bases and J gave up 4 bases; unmatched junction bases: 13. CDR3: CSGSSGTSTADTQYF. DNA of the CDR3: TGCAGTGGGTCATCCGGGACTAGTACGGCAGATACGCAGTATTTT.

The V call is TRBV4-1, the J call TRBJ1-3; D remains ambiguous. V was shortened by 4 bases and J by 2 bases, with 9 bases between the two germline ends. CDR1 MGHRA and CDR2 YSYEKL come from the germline V gene. The CDR3 contains 14 residues. The CDR3 protein is CASSPGPPGNTIYF. CDR3 bases: TGCGCCAGCAGCCCAGGACCCCCTGGAAACACCATATATTTT.

This clonotype was recorded many times. The gene calls are TRBV9 and TRBJ1-1; weak D call: TRBD1 (5 bases). Germline CDR1 SGDLS, CDR2 YYNGEE. Between the trimmed V and J ends, which lost 0 bases and 0 bases, there was a span of 15 bases. This CDR3 comprises 17 residues. CDR3: CASSVDPKKGMNTEAFF. The DNA of the CDR3 is TGTGCCAGCAGCGTAGACCCTAAGAAGGGGATGAACACTGAAGCTTTCTTT.

This clonotype is medium-sized (0.01 to 0.1%) by share. This chain uses TRBV11-2 with TRBJ2-3, with D perhaps given as TRBD1 or TRBD2 (6 bases each). Between the trimmed V and J ends, which lost 5 bases and 3 bases, there was a span of 18 bases. In germline, CDR1 is SGHAT, CDR2 FQNNGV. This CDR3 comprises 16 residues. The CDR3 is CASSTFVRGGTDTQYF. The CDR3 nucleotides are TGTGCCAGCAGCACCTTCGTCCGAGGGGGGACAGATACGCAGTATTTT.

The genes are TRBV11-2 and TRBJ2-5; the D is unclear. Trimming pared 7 bases from V and 2 bases from J, leaving 11 bases between. The germline V gene encodes CDR1 SGHAT and CDR2 FQNNGV. The CDR3 runs to 13 residues. CDR3 in DNA: TGTGCCAGCACCTCGGCAGCGCAAGAGACCCAGTACTTC. This encodes CASTSAAQETQYF.

At least ten counts were recorded for this clonotype. The rearrangement uses TRBV20-1 and TRBJ1-4, with 8 bases matching TRBD1. Germline V gene data show CDR1 as DFQATT and CDR2 as SNEGSKA (reference sequence). CDR3 length: 15 residues. The V and J ends lost 2 bases and 4 bases, in that order; junction bases with no gene match: 6. This CDR3 is CSARMTGAFNEKLFF. The CDR3 DNA sequence: TGCAGTGCTAGAATGACAGGGGCTTTTAATGAAAAACTGTTTTTT.

This clonotype was counted only a few times. The V gene is TRBV20-1, the J gene TRBJ2-5; maybe TRBD2 (5 bases). CDR1 and CDR2 (germline): DFQATT, SNEGSKA (reference sequence). The CDR3 has 13 amino acids. V was clipped by 2 bases and J by 0 bases, with 7 bases between them. The CDR3 reads CSARWRDQETQYF. The CDR3 DNA follows: TGCAGTGCTAGATGGCGGGACCAAGAGACCCAGTACTTC.

This clonotype came up many times. The V call is TRBV29-1, the J call TRBJ1-2; TRBD1 might be the D (6 bases). V was trimmed by 7 bases and J by 3 bases, leaving 18 bases between them. Germline-derived CDR1 and CDR2 are SQVTM and ANQGSEA. The CDR3 has 14 residues. CDR3 residues: CSASDGTNYYGYTF. For the CDR3, the DNA is TGCAGCGCCAGCGACGGGACAAACTACTATGGCTACACCTTC.

The J gene is TRBJ2-1, the V gene TRBV20-1; D is ambiguous. The V and J ends lost 0 bases and 3 bases respectively, with 6 bases between them. Germline CDR1 DFQATT, CDR2 SNEGSKA (reference sequence). The length of the CDR3 is 13 residues. The CDR3 DNA reads TGCAGTGCTAGAGACCGCCGCTACAATGAGCAGTTCTTC. Translated: CSARDRRYNEQFF.

This chain connects TRBV6-5 to TRBJ1-2, with 10 bases aligning to TRBD1. Germline values: CDR1 MNHEY, CDR2 SVGAGI. This CDR3 comprises 15 residues. The V segment lost 5 bases and the J segment 5 bases; nucleotides outside the gene matches: 8. CDR3 protein: CASSPRTGGNYGYTF. Written as DNA, the CDR3 is TGTGCCAGCAGTCCCCGGACAGGGGGAAATTATGGCTACACCTTC.

The sample holds many counts of this clonotype. This chain uses TRBV7-8 with TRBJ2-5; D ambiguous. V shed 8 bases and J shed 1 base, with 8 bases lying between them. CDR1 SGHVS and CDR2 FQNEAQ come from the germline V gene. The CDR3 contains 12 residues. CDR3 protein: CASGRLQETQYF. Here the CDR3 DNA reads TGTGCCAGCGGCCGCCTCCAAGAGACCCAGTACTTC. Together with reference TRBV7-8 and TRBJ2-5, the CDR3 gives the full variable domain: GAGVSQSPRYKVAKRGQDVALRCDPISGHVSLFWYQQALGQGPEFLTYFQNEAQLDKSGLPSDRFFAERPEGSVSTLKIQRTQQEDSAVYLCASGRLQETQYFGPGTRLLVL.

This clonotype is medium-sized. This sequence joins TRBV7-2 and TRBJ2-5; D possibly corresponds to TRBD2 (6 bases). CDR1 and CDR2 from the germline V gene are SGHTA and FQGNSA. V was cut by 5 bases and J by 2 bases, with 15 bases left in between. CDR3 size: 15 residues. CDR3 sequence reads: CASSPQGGVQETQYF. The CDR3 DNA is TGTGCCAGCAGCCCTCAGGGAGGAGTTCAAGAGACCCAGTACTTC.

The V gene is TRBV7-9, the J gene TRBJ1-2; maybe TRBD1 (5 bases). The CDR3 runs to 13 residues. V lost 0 bases, J lost 4 bases, and 6 bases lay in between. Germline V gives CDR1 SEHNR, CDR2 FQNEAQ (reference sequence). CDR3 sequence: CASSLAQAYGYTF. CDR3 DNA: TGTGCCAGCAGCTTAGCACAGGCCTATGGCTACACCTTC.